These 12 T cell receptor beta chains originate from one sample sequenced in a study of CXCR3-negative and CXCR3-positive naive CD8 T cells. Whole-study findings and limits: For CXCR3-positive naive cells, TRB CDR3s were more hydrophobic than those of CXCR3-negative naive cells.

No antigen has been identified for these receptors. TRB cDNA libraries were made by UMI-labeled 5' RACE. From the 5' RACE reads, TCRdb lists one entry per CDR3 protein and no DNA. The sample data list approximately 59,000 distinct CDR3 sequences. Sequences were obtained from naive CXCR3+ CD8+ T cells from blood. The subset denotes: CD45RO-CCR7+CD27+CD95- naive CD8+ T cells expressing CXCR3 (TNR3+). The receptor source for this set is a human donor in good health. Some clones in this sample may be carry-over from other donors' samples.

CDR3 protein: CASSHSAGDTEAFF. The chain has TRBV3-1 and TRBJ1-1; TCRdb lists TRBD1, though no DNA is available to test this call. CDR1 is LGHDT and CDR2 is YNNKEL in the germline V gene (reference sequence). CDR3 length: 14 residues.

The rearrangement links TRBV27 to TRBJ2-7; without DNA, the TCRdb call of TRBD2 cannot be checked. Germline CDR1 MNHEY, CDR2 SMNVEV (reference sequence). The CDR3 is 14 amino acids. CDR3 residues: CASRMGLAGFEQYF.

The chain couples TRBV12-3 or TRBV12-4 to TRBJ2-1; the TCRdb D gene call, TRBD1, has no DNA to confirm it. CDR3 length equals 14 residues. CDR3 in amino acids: CASARTGVYNEQFF.

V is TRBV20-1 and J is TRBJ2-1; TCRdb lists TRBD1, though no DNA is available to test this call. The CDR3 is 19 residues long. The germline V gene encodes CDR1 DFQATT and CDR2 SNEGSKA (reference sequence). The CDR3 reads CSARGGTGSLGWGSNEQFF.

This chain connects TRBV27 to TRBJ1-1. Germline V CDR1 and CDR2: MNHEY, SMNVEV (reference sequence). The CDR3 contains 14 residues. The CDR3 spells CASSSELKNTEAFF.

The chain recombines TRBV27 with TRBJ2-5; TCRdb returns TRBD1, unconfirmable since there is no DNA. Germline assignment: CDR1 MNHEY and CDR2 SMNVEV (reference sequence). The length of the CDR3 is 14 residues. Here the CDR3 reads CASSLGGATETQYF.

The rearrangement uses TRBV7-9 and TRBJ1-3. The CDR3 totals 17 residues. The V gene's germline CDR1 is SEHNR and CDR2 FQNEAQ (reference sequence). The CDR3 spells CASRGPGGTDSGNTIYF. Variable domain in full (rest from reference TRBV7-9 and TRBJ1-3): DTGVSQNPRHKITKRGQNVTFRCDPISEHNRLYWYRQTLGQGPEFLTYFQNEAQLEKSRLLSDRFSAERPKGSFSTLEIQRTEQGDSAMYLCASRGPGGTDSGNTIYFGEGSWLTVV.

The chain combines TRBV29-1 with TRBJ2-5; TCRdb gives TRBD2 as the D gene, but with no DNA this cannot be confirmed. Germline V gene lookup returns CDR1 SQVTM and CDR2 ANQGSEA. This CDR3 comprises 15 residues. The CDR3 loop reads CSVELLAGVVETQYF.

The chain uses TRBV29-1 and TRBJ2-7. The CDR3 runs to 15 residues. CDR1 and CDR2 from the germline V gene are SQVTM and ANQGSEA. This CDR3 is CSVEGGVGLSYEQYF.

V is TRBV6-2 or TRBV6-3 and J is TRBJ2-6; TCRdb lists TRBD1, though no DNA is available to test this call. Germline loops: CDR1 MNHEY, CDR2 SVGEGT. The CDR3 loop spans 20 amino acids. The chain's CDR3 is CASSPYPDRTGDSGANVLTF.

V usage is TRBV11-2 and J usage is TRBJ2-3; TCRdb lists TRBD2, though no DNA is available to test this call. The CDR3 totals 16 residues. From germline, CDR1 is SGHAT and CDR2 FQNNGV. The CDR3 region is CASSLDPRLVLNTQYF.

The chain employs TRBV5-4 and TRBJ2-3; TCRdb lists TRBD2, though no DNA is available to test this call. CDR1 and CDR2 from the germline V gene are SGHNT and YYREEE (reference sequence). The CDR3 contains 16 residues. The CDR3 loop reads CASSPRVSGRPDTQYF.